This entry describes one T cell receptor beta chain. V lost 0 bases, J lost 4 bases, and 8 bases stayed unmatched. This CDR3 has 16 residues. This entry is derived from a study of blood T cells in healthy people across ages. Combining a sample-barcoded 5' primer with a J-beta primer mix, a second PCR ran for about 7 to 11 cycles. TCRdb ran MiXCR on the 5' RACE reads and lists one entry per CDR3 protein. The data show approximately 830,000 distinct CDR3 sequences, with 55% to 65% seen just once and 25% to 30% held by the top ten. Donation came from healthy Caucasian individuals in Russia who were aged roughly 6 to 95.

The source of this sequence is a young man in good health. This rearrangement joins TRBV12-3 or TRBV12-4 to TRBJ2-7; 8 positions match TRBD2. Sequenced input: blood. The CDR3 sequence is CASSLAPSGGPYEQYF. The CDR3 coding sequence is TGTGCCAGCAGTTTAGCCCCCAGCGGGGGACCATACGAGCAGTACTTC.